These 5 T cell receptor beta chains were sequenced from one sample in a study of T cells in Graves' hyperthyroidism and ophthalmopathy. Amplification of TCR beta CDR3 regions was performed using RNA transcripts as template. The HTBI primer set was used in a first-round RT-PCR of the TCR CDR3. TCRdb ran MiXCR on the multiplex PCR reads and lists one entry per CDR3 protein. The table shows some 500,000 distinct CDR3 sequences, with around a quarter occurring only once. The sequenced sample was blood. The receptor source for this set is a young woman with Graves' ophthalmopathy.

This clonotype was detected ten times or more. The genes are TRBV20-1 and TRBJ2-5; D is possibly TRBD2 (6 bases). CDR3 size: 15 residues. CDR1 is DFQATT, CDR2 SNEGSKA, per germline (reference sequence). V dropped 0 bases and J dropped 2 bases, with 13 bases sitting between them. CDR3 sequence: CSARDRIAAQETQYF. The CDR3 DNA reads as TGCAGTGCTAGAGATAGGATAGCGGCTCAAGAGACCCAGTACTTC.

This clonotype appeared many times. The chain employs TRBV6-1 and TRBJ1-2; D gene unclear. This CDR3 is 13 amino acids long. The V end lost 4 bases, the J end lost 4 bases, and 10 bases lay between the germline ends. Germline assignment: CDR1 MNHNS and CDR2 SASEGT. The DNA of the CDR3 is TGTGCCAGCAGTGCTGGTCTGGCCTATGGCTACACCTTC. Its translation: CASSAGLAYGYTF.

This clonotype has at least ten counts. V usage is TRBV9 and J usage is TRBJ2-5; 9 bases fit TRBD2. This CDR3 has 15 amino acids. Trimming cost V 6 bases and J 5 bases; bases outside gene matches: 11. Germline assignment: CDR1 SGDLS and CDR2 YYNGEE. The CDR3 is CASNGPGLARETQYF. In nucleotides, the CDR3 is TGTGCCAGCAACGGACCGGGACTAGCCCGTGAGACCCAGTACTTC.

This clonotype was counted many times. This chain joins TRBV28 and TRBJ1-2; 10 nucleotides match TRBD1. V dropped 3 bases and J dropped 8; count of bases not matched to a gene: 6. CDR1 is MDHEN and CDR2 is SYDVKM in the germline V gene. The CDR3 consists of 14 residues. CDR3 loop: CASSFGTGAGGYTF. CDR3 in DNA: TGTGCCAGCAGTTTTGGGACAGGGGCGGGGGGCTACACCTTC.

This clonotype occurred many times. V gene TRBV6-1 combines with J gene TRBJ1-5, with D perhaps TRBD1 (5 bases). The germline V gene has CDR1 MNHNS and CDR2 SASEGT. Trimming stripped 1 base from V and 4 bases from J, with 8 bases between. CDR3 size: 14 residues. The CDR3 DNA reads TGTGCCAGCAGTGAAGTGACAGCTAATCAGCCCCAGCATTTT. Translating it yields CASSEVTANQPQHF.